This T cell receptor beta chain appears in the sequencing data of a study of cytomegalovirus exposure and HLA in healthy donors. About this clone: The antigen is unknown.

Researchers ran the PCR with 60 Vbeta and 13 Jbeta primers. Authors' analysis steps: An analysis that came later counted 80 million or so unique TCR beta chains, about 10 million shared. Repertoires were generated with immunoSEQ multiplex PCR, while TCRdb's copy carries only in-frame clones and drops some. The V and J calls and clone size were taken over from that table, and D and trimming were inferred from the DNA. The table lists some 89,000 clones, around 84% of them singletons. Study outcomes and limitations: Generally TCR sequences proved uncommon, though certain public TCRs appeared in numerous donors.

CDR1 and CDR2 (germline): MGHRA, YSYEKL. Trimming pared 0 bases from V and 2 bases from J, leaving 11 bases between. The CDR3 has 15 amino acids. This sequence joins TRBV4-1 and TRBJ2-7; perhaps TRBD2 as D (6 bases). The TCR originated in a man aged 40-49 years in good health and CMV-seropositive. The specimen sequenced was PBMCs. The DNA of the CDR3 is TGCGCCAGCAGCCAAGATACGGGGGACCCCTACGAGCAGTACTTC. It codes for CASSQDTGDPYEQYF.